The rows below give T cell receptor beta chains drawn from one sample of a study of T cells after yellow fever vaccination. Via MiXCR, TCRdb re-called the 5' RACE reads, giving one row per CDR3 protein. Here the sample spans some 600,000 distinct CDR3 sequences, about 12% being singletons. The sample in question was PBMCs, obtained on the day of the yellow fever booster vaccination. The receptors stem from a man aged 25 to 40 who received the YFV17D yellow fever vaccine. The CDR3 runs from the conserved cysteine through the conserved F or W. The order of the fields is clone size, V gene, CDR3 length, D gene, J gene, CDR3 DNA, CDR3 protein. The D gene is left open where the match is weak. The size field is filled for only some rows; it gives once, few, many or a size class.

size: many
V: TRBV7-8
length: 14
D: -
J: TRBJ2-7
DNA: TGTGCCAGCAGCTTGCCGGGACGTCCATACGAGCAGTACTTC
CDR3: CASSLPGRPYEQYF

size: few
V: TRBV11-2
length: 12
D: -
J: TRBJ1-2
DNA: TGTGCCAGCAGCTCTCAGACCTATGGCTACACCTTC
CDR3: CASSSQTYGYTF

size: -
V: TRBV7-6
length: 14
D: TRBD1
J: TRBJ1-6
DNA: TGTGCCAGCAGCGCGGACAGGGTTAATTCACCCCTCCACTTT
CDR3: CASSADRVNSPLHF

size: few
V: TRBV10-1
length: 18
D: TRBD2
J: TRBJ2-7
DNA: TGCGCCAGCAGTGAGTTTGGACTAGCGGGAGATCGGACCTACGAGCAGTACTTC
CDR3: CASSEFGLAGDRTYEQYF

size: many
V: TRBV7-2
length: 10
D: -
J: TRBJ2-1
DNA: TGTGCCAGCAGCAGGAATGAGCAGTTCTTC
CDR3: CASSRNEQFF

size: -
V: TRBV19
length: 18
D: -
J: TRBJ1-4
DNA: TGTGCCAGTAGCGGAATCGGCCAGGGGCGGGGAAGGCATGAAAAACTGTTTTTT
CDR3: CASSGIGQGRGRHEKLFF

size: -
V: TRBV24-1
length: 16
D: TRBD2
J: TRBJ2-2
DNA: TGTGCCACCAGTGGGACTAGCGGGCCCTGGACCGGGGAGCTGTTTTTT
CDR3: CATSGTSGPWTGELFF

size: -
V: TRBV7-8
length: 12
D: -
J: TRBJ2-7
DNA: TGTGCCAGCAGCCCCGGGACCACGGTTCAGTACTTC
CDR3: CASSPGTTVQYF

size: -
V: TRBV6-1
length: 14
D: -
J: TRBJ2-5
DNA: TGTGCCAGCAGCCGCGGTTCGTTTGGAGAGACCCAGTACTTC
CDR3: CASSRGSFGETQYF

size: -
V: TRBV6-2/TRBV6-3
length: 14
D: -
J: TRBJ2-7
DNA: TGTGCCAGCAGCCCCGGCCCCCTTCGGCTCGAGCAGTACTTC
CDR3: CASSPGPLRLEQYF

size: -
V: TRBV10-3
length: 15
D: -
J: TRBJ2-1
DNA: TGTGCCATCAGTGAGTCGAGGGACCTTGCCAATGAGCAGTTCTTC
CDR3: CAISESRDLANEQFF

size: many
V: TRBV5-1
length: 14
D: -
J: TRBJ2-1
DNA: TGCGCCAGCAGCGACGCCCCCGGGGACAATGAGCAGTTCTTC
CDR3: CASSDAPGDNEQFF

size: many
V: TRBV5-1
length: 14
D: -
J: TRBJ2-7
DNA: TGCGCCAGCAGCTTCGCCGGCCCGACCTACGAGCAGTACTTC
CDR3: CASSFAGPTYEQYF

size: -
V: TRBV5-4
length: 17
D: TRBD2
J: TRBJ2-2
DNA: TGTGCCAGCAGCTTGGTTGCGGGACTAGCGACTCCCGGGGAGCTGTTTTTT
CDR3: CASSLVAGLATPGELFF

size: -
V: TRBV2
length: 12
D: -
J: TRBJ2-5
DNA: TGTGCCAGCAGTGATGGGGGTGCGACCCAGTACTTC
CDR3: CASSDGGATQYF

size: many
V: TRBV9
length: 17
D: -
J: TRBJ2-1
DNA: TGTGCCAGCAGCGCTTCCAGGTCCTATAGCTCCTACAATGAGCAGTTCTTC
CDR3: CASSASRSYSSYNEQFF

size: -
V: TRBV10-3
length: 13
D: -
J: TRBJ2-2
DNA: TGTGCCATCAGTGAGTTAGACACCGGGGAGCTGTTTTTT
CDR3: CAISELDTGELFF

size: -
V: TRBV7-9
length: 14
D: -
J: TRBJ2-7
DNA: TGTGCCAGCAGCCCAGAGGGAATCCCCTACGAGCAGTACTTC
CDR3: CASSPEGIPYEQYF

size: -
V: TRBV5-4
length: 15
D: -
J: TRBJ2-7
DNA: TGTGCCAGCAGCTTGGTTGGCGGGGAGATGTACGAGCAGTACTTC
CDR3: CASSLVGGEMYEQYF

size: few
V: TRBV3-1
length: 15
D: TRBD1
J: TRBJ1-1
DNA: TGTGCCAGCAGCCAGGTCTTGACAGGGGGGACTGAAGCTTTCTTT
CDR3: CASSQVLTGGTEAFF

size: -
V: TRBV12-3/TRBV12-4
length: 15
D: -
J: TRBJ2-3
DNA: TGTGCCAGCAGTTTATGGGGGAAGATAGGAGATACGCAGTATTTT
CDR3: CASSLWGKIGDTQYF

size: few
V: TRBV20-1
length: 13
D: -
J: TRBJ2-3
DNA: TGCAGTGCTAGGGCAGCCGGCACAGATACGCAGTATTTT
CDR3: CSARAAGTDTQYF

size: few
V: TRBV20-1
length: 15
D: -
J: TRBJ1-4
DNA: TGCAGTGCTAGAGGTCCCTCAGGGAAGGTTGAAAAACTGTTTTTT
CDR3: CSARGPSGKVEKLFF

size: -
V: TRBV6-1
length: 14
D: TRBD1
J: TRBJ2-7
DNA: TGTGCCAGCACTCACCCAGGGGGTGAGTTTGAGCAGTACTTC
CDR3: CASTHPGGEFEQYF

size: many
V: TRBV12-3/TRBV12-4
length: 13
D: -
J: TRBJ2-7
DNA: TGTGCCAGCAGTTGGGGGCACACCTACGAGCAGTACTTC
CDR3: CASSWGHTYEQYF

size: once
V: TRBV30
length: 15
D: TRBD2
J: TRBJ2-5
DNA: TGTGCCTCGACACTAGCGGGGCTCCCCCAAGAGACCCAGTACTTC
CDR3: CASTLAGLPQETQYF

size: few
V: TRBV7-2
length: 14
D: TRBD1
J: TRBJ1-4
DNA: TGTGCCAGCAGCTCGGACAGGGAGGGTGAAAAACTGTTTTTT
CDR3: CASSSDREGEKLFF

size: few
V: TRBV12-3/TRBV12-4
length: 14
D: -
J: TRBJ1-1
DNA: TGTGCCAGCAGTTTAGCGGCAGCTAACACTGAAGCTTTCTTT
CDR3: CASSLAAANTEAFF

size: few
V: TRBV20-1
length: 14
D: -
J: TRBJ1-1
DNA: TGCAGTGCCCACCTCCCCAGGGTCAACACTGAAGCTTTCTTT
CDR3: CSAHLPRVNTEAFF

size: few
V: TRBV18
length: 12
D: -
J: TRBJ2-1
DNA: TGTGCCAGCTCACCCTCGGCATCCGAGCAGTTCTTC
CDR3: CASSPSASEQFF

size: few
V: TRBV19
length: 14
D: -
J: TRBJ1-2
DNA: TGTGCCAGTAGTATGTCCGACAGCCTCTATGGCTACACCTTC
CDR3: CASSMSDSLYGYTF

size: -
V: TRBV3-1
length: 13
D: -
J: TRBJ2-5
DNA: TGTGCCAGCAGCCTCCGACGGCGTCAGACCCAGTACTTC
CDR3: CASSLRRRQTQYF

size: few
V: TRBV5-1
length: 14
D: TRBD2
J: TRBJ2-1
DNA: TGCGCCAGCAGCTTACAAATTACTAGCGGTGAGCAGTTCTTC
CDR3: CASSLQITSGEQFF

size: few
V: TRBV27
length: 14
D: TRBD1
J: TRBJ1-5
DNA: TGTGCCAGCAGTTTAGGGACAGGGGGCACCATGTTGCATTTT
CDR3: CASSLGTGGTMLHF

size: few
V: TRBV20-1
length: 19
D: TRBD2
J: TRBJ2-7
DNA: TGCAGTGCTAGGCTCTCTCCGGGACTAGCGGTATCCTACCCCTACGAGCAGTACTTC
CDR3: CSARLSPGLAVSYPYEQYF

size: -
V: TRBV12-3/TRBV12-4
length: 18
D: TRBD2
J: TRBJ2-3
DNA: TGTACCTTCAGCAACCCGGGACTAGCGGGAGGGCCCACAGATACGCAGTATTTT
CDR3: CTFSNPGLAGGPTDTQYF

size: -
V: TRBV6-4
length: 15
D: -
J: TRBJ2-1
DNA: TGTGCCAGCAGTGACACGGAGAGCTCCTACAATGAGCAGTTCTTC
CDR3: CASSDTESSYNEQFF

size: -
V: TRBV10-3
length: 14
D: TRBD1
J: TRBJ1-5
DNA: TGTGCCATCACCCAGGACAGGGACAATCAACCCCAGCATTTT
CDR3: CAITQDRDNQPQHF

size: few
V: TRBV20-1
length: 15
D: -
J: TRBJ2-1
DNA: TGCAGTGCTAGTCCGGTTAGTTTTGGCTACAATGAGCAGTTCTTC
CDR3: CSASPVSFGYNEQFF

size: few
V: TRBV7-2
length: 14
D: -
J: TRBJ1-2
DNA: TGTGCCAGCAGCTTAGCCGGGGGGAGAGATGGCTACACCTTC
CDR3: CASSLAGGRDGYTF

size: few
V: TRBV27
length: 13
D: -
J: TRBJ2-3
DNA: TGTGCCAGCAGTTTAAGGGAGCAGGATACGCAGTATTTT
CDR3: CASSLREQDTQYF

size: -
V: TRBV5-1
length: 14
D: TRBD1
J: TRBJ1-1
DNA: TGCGCCAGCAGATCCGGGACAGCGAACACTGAAGCTTTCTTT
CDR3: CASRSGTANTEAFF

size: -
V: TRBV20-1
length: 15
D: -
J: TRBJ2-3
DNA: TGCAGTGCCATCTTGATGGGACTTCCCCCCGATACGCAGTATTTT
CDR3: CSAILMGLPPDTQYF

size: -
V: TRBV15
length: 15
D: TRBD1
J: TRBJ1-1
DNA: TGTGCCACCAGCGGGGGACAGGGGGCGAACACTGAAGCTTTCTTT
CDR3: CATSGGQGANTEAFF

size: few
V: TRBV9
length: 13
D: TRBD2
J: TRBJ2-5
DNA: TGTGCAAGCGGGGCGGGCCGAGGGGAGACCCAGTACTTC
CDR3: CASGAGRGETQYF

size: few
V: TRBV29-1
length: 13
D: TRBD2
J: TRBJ2-7
DNA: TGCAGCGTTGCACAGGGAGCGGGAGCCGAGCAGTACTTC
CDR3: CSVAQGAGAEQYF

size: -
V: TRBV27
length: 14
D: -
J: TRBJ2-1
DNA: TGTGCCAGCACCCCTCCCGGGCCCAACAATGAGCAGTTCTTC
CDR3: CASTPPGPNNEQFF

size: few
V: TRBV9
length: 14
D: -
J: TRBJ1-4
DNA: TGTGCCAGCAGCGGAAGGGATTCCGATGAAAAACTGTTTTTT
CDR3: CASSGRDSDEKLFF

size: many
V: TRBV27
length: 14
D: TRBD1
J: TRBJ1-2
DNA: TGTGCCAGCAGTTCCCGGACAGGATCGAGGGGCTACACCTTC
CDR3: CASSSRTGSRGYTF

size: -
V: TRBV28
length: 17
D: TRBD1
J: TRBJ2-1
DNA: TGTGCCAGCAGATTCAGCCGGGACAGGAGCTCCTACAATGAGCAGTTCTTC
CDR3: CASRFSRDRSSYNEQFF

size: few
V: TRBV29-1
length: 15
D: -
J: TRBJ2-7
DNA: TGCAGCGTCGCCCCCGGGGCCGGCGGCCCCTACGAGCAGTACTTC
CDR3: CSVAPGAGGPYEQYF

size: -
V: TRBV7-2
length: 16
D: -
J: TRBJ2-7
DNA: TGTGCCAGCAGCGTTAACGGAGCAGGAAGTTCCTACGAGCAGTACTTC
CDR3: CASSVNGAGSSYEQYF

size: many
V: TRBV28
length: 12
D: -
J: TRBJ2-4
DNA: TGTGCCAGCAGTCAAGAAGGGGGCATTCAGTACTTC
CDR3: CASSQEGGIQYF

size: -
V: TRBV5-1
length: 15
D: TRBD2
J: TRBJ2-5
DNA: TGCGCCAGCAGCTCGAGTAGCGGGAGTGGAGAGACCCAGTACTTC
CDR3: CASSSSSGSGETQYF